The 27 T cell receptor beta chains below come from one sample, sequenced in a study of cytomegalovirus exposure and HLA in healthy donors. Researchers ran the PCR with 60 Vbeta and 13 Jbeta primers. The data were produced by immunoSEQ multiplex PCR, yet TCRdb's version contains in-frame clones alone and is incomplete. The sample shows about 120,000 clones, roughly a tenth of them seen only once. The source material was PBMCs. These receptors were taken from a man under 40 in good health and CMV-seronegative.

This rearrangement joins TRBV7-6 to TRBJ2-3, with 7 bases aligning to TRBD2. With V trimmed by 1 base and J by 8 bases, 6 bases remained unmatched. The CDR3 has 14 residues. The germline V gene encodes CDR1 SGHVS and CDR2 FNYEAQ. CDR3 region: CASSLVPRESTQYF. Written as DNA, the CDR3 is TGTGCCAGCAGCTTAGTTCCGCGGGAGAGTACGCAGTATTTT.

V and J are TRBV4-3 and TRBJ1-2; 8 bases line up with TRBD1. CDR1 LGHNA and CDR2 YSLEER come from the germline V gene. This CDR3 has 16 amino acids. V lost 4 bases to trimming and J lost 5 bases; unmatched junction nucleotides: 12. CDR3 bases: TGCGCCAGCAGCCCAGGGGGCGGGGACAGTATTTATGGCTACACCTTC. Its translation: CASSPGGGDSIYGYTF.

The chain recombines TRBV19 with TRBJ2-7; 7 nucleotides agree with TRBD1. This CDR3 has 15 residues. Germline loops: CDR1 LNHDA, CDR2 SQIVND (reference sequence). Unmatched junction bases numbered 11, after V lost 6 bases and J lost 3 bases. Here the CDR3 reads CASRTTTGPFYEQYF. In nucleotides, the CDR3 is TGTGCCAGTAGAACAACGACAGGGCCCTTCTACGAGCAGTACTTC. Filled out from reference TRBV19 and TRBJ2-7, the complete variable domain reads DGGITQSPKYLFRKEGQNVTLSCEQNLNHDAMYWYRQDPGQGLRLIYYSQIVNDFQKGDIAEGYSVSREKKESFPLTVTSAQKNPTAFYLCASRTTTGPFYEQYFGPGTRLTVT.

This clone was seen a few times. This chain uses TRBV5-1 with TRBJ1-1; no clear D. CDR3 length equals 18 residues. Deletions cut 4 bases from V and 0 bases from J, with 22 bases between. Germline assignment: CDR1 SGHRS and CDR2 YFSETQ. CDR3 coding DNA: TGCGCCAGCAGCGCCCGCGGGGTAGCTGCCATTATGAACACTGAAGCTTTCTTT. This encodes CASSARGVAAIMNTEAFF.

This chain joins TRBV18 and TRBJ2-7; 8 bases line up with TRBD1. CDR1 is KGHSH, CDR2 LQKENI, per germline. V shed 5 bases and J 3 bases; nucleotides not matched to a gene: 18. The CDR3 contains 18 residues. CDR3 sequence: CASSTRGTGQQTLYEQYF. In DNA, the CDR3 is TGTGCCAGCTCAACCAGAGGGACAGGACAACAAACACTCTACGAGCAGTACTTC.

The gene calls are TRBV1 and TRBJ1-2; no DNA check was done on the table's D call, TRBD1. TRBV1 is a pseudogene segment. This CDR3 has 15 amino acids. The CDR3 nucleotides are TGCACCAGCAGCCAAGATTCTGCAGAACAGTATGGCTACACCTTC. Its protein product is CTSSQDSAEQYGYTF.

The rearrangement uses TRBV7-9 and TRBJ2-7; TRBD1 agrees at 9 bases. Germline assignment: CDR1 SEHNR and CDR2 FQNEAQ (reference sequence). The CDR3 consists of 15 residues. The junction had 5 bases not matched to a gene; V was cut back by 2 bases and J by 3 bases. The CDR3: CASSLPGQGLYEQYV. The CDR3 DNA reads as TGTGCCAGCAGCTTACCGGGACAGGGACTCTACGAGCAGTACGTC.

In its sample, this clone was seen a few times. The chain employs TRBV4-1 and TRBJ2-7, with 9 positions matching TRBD1. V dropped 4 bases and J dropped 3; count of bases not matched to a gene: 7. The CDR3 covers 15 residues. CDR1 and CDR2 (germline): MGHRA, YSYEKL. CDR3 loop: CASSREDRGHYEQYF. For the CDR3, the DNA is TGCGCCAGCAGCCGAGAGGACAGGGGTCACTACGAGCAGTACTTC.

V is TRBV19 and J is TRBJ2-1, with 13 positions matching TRBD2. The CDR3 is 17 amino acids. Germline values: CDR1 LNHDA, CDR2 SQIVND (reference sequence). V was clipped by 1 base and J by 4 bases; unmatched bases: 4. CDR3 amino acids: CASSIARLAGGYNEQFF. CDR3 sequence (DNA): TGTGCCAGTAGTATAGCCCGACTAGCGGGGGGATACAATGAGCAGTTCTTC.

V is TRBV9 and J is TRBJ2-7; 7 bases agree with TRBD2. Germline CDR1 is SGDLS and CDR2 is YYNGEE. The CDR3 spans 15 residues. Germline trimming cut 0 bases from V and 5 bases from J; bases unmatched to any gene: 8. CDR3 residues: CASSVGKGLFDEQYF. CDR3 nucleotides: TGTGCCAGCAGCGTAGGCAAGGGACTATTTGACGAGCAGTACTTC.

The V and J genes are TRBV7-8 and TRBJ2-3; D possibly corresponds to TRBD1 (5 bases). V dropped 5 bases and J dropped 3 bases, with 12 bases sitting between them. The CDR3 covers 14 residues. The germline V gene has CDR1 SGHVS and CDR2 FQNEAQ. CDR3 DNA sequence: TGTGCCAGCAGCCGAGAGGCAGGGACAGATACGCAGTATTTT. Amino acid sequence: CASSREAGTDTQYF.

The sample holds a few counts of this clone. The chain carries TRBV9 and TRBJ2-2, with D tentatively TRBD2 (5 bases). The germline V and J ends were trimmed by 0 bases and 0 bases, with 6 bases remaining between them. The length of the CDR3 is 15 residues. Germline assignment: CDR1 SGDLS and CDR2 YYNGEE. As DNA, the CDR3 is TGTGCCAGCAGCGTAGAGGAGGCGAACACCGGGGAGCTGTTTTTT. This sequence encodes CASSVEEANTGELFF.

The J gene is TRBJ1-2, the V gene TRBV9; possible D gene TRBD1, 5 bases. Germline CDR1 SGDLS, CDR2 YYNGEE. V was shortened by 0 bases and J by 3 bases, with 18 bases between the two germline ends. This CDR3 has 17 amino acids. CDR3 bases: TGTGCCAGCAGCGTAGCCAGGGAGGGCGAATTGGACTATGGCTACACCTTC. Residues: CASSVAREGELDYGYTF.

This clone was counted only a few times. The chain carries TRBV6-1 and TRBJ1-5; 8 bases align to TRBD1. The germline CDR1 and CDR2 sequences are MNHNS and SASEGT. The CDR3 runs to 15 residues. With 5 bases clipped from V and 5 bases from J, the junction kept 8 bases outside the gene matches. The CDR3 reads CASSNGQGFDQPQHF. The DNA of the CDR3 is TGTGCCAGCAGTAACGGACAGGGATTCGATCAGCCCCAGCATTTT.

This clone appeared a few times. The sample holds other DNA sequences that translate to the same CDR3. The V gene is TRBV19, the J gene TRBJ2-7; tentative D call: TRBD2 (5 bases). Trimming shortened V by 1 base and J by 3 bases, and 7 bases separated the two germline ends. The CDR3 extends over 13 amino acids. The germline V gene has CDR1 LNHDA and CDR2 SQIVND (reference sequence). This CDR3 reads CASSIGGSYEQYF. Written as DNA, the CDR3 is TGTGCCAGTAGTATAGGAGGGAGCTACGAGCAGTACTTC.

As regards this clone: This same CDR3 is encoded by further DNA sequences in the sample. The J gene is TRBJ2-2, the V gene TRBV4-1; D gene ambiguous. V was clipped by 7 bases and J by 4 bases, with 7 bases between them. CDR1 is MGHRA and CDR2 is YSYEKL in the germline V gene. There are 12 residues in the CDR3. The CDR3 DNA reads TGCGCCAGCATGTCAGGCACCGGGGAGCTGTTTTTT. Residues: CASMSGTGELFF.

This clone was recorded a few times. The DNA of the CDR3 is TGCGCCAGCAGCCAAGATTTCTTTAGGGCAGGGATCGTTGCAACTAATGAAAAACTGTTTTTT. The encoded protein is CASSQDFFRAGIVATNEKLFF. This rearrangement joins TRBV4-1 to TRBJ1-4, with D perhaps matching TRBD1 (5 bases). Trimming shortened V by 0 bases and J by 0 bases, and 23 bases separated the two germline ends. This CDR3 contains 21 residues. Germline V gives CDR1 MGHRA, CDR2 YSYEKL.

This chain connects TRBV5-6 to TRBJ2-3; 9 bases map to TRBD2. J was trimmed by 6 bases and V by 0 bases; bases with no gene match: 11. CDR3 size: 17 residues. Germline CDR1 is SGHDT and CDR2 is YYEEEE. The CDR3 loop is CASSLAWREGGSDTQYF. CDR3 nucleotide sequence: TGTGCCAGCAGCTTGGCCTGGCGGGAGGGGGGGAGTGATACGCAGTATTTT. Full variable domain (rest looked up from reference TRBV5-6 and TRBJ2-3): DAGVTQSPTHLIKTRGQQVTLRCSPKSGHDTVSWYQQALGQGPQFIFQYYEEEERQRGNFPDRFSGHQFPNYSSELNVNALLLGDSALYLCASSLAWREGGSDTQYFGPGTRLTVL.

On this clone itself: One end of the junction fails to match germline, which may point to a read error. The rearrangement joins TRBV13 to TRBJ2-7; 11 positions match TRBD1. The germline gives CDR1 PRHDT, CDR2 FYEKMQ (reference sequence). This CDR3 region has 14 residues. In DNA form, the CDR3 reads TGTGCCAGCAGCCTAGGACAGGGGGCGCGGGAGCAGTACTTC. Amino acids: CASSLGQGAREQYF.

V and J are TRBV27 and TRBJ2-2, with 7 bases matching TRBD1. After removal of 1 base from V and 5 bases from J, the junction contained 4 bases not matched to a gene. The germline V gene encodes CDR1 MNHEY and CDR2 SMNVEV (reference sequence). The length of the CDR3 is 15 residues. The CDR3 sequence: CASSLYRGDTGELFF. Here the CDR3 DNA reads TGTGCCAGCAGTTTATACAGGGGAGATACCGGGGAGCTGTTTTTT.

This clone was found a few times. CDR3 in amino acids: CASSGRESTDTQYF. In DNA form, the CDR3 reads TGTGCCAGCAGCGGGCGGGAGTCCACAGATACGCAGTATTTT. The rearrangement joins TRBV11-3 to TRBJ2-3, with TRBD2 identical over 7 bases. Losses at the gene ends were 5 bases for V and 2 bases for J; bases not matched to a gene: 4. The germline V gene has CDR1 SGHNT and CDR2 YENEEA. The CDR3 is made up of 14 amino acids. Combining the CDR3 with reference TRBV11-3 and TRBJ2-3 gives the whole variable domain EAGVVQSPRYKIIEKKQPVAFWCNPISGHNTLYWYLQNLGQGPELLIRYENEEAVDDSQLPKDRFSAERLKGVDSTLKIQPAELGDSAVYLCASSGRESTDTQYFGPGTRLTVL.

CDR3 protein: CASSFRGRGWNTEAFF. The CDR3 DNA reads TGTGCCAGCAGCTTCAGGGGTAGGGGGTGGAACACTGAAGCTTTCTTT. The J gene is TRBJ1-1, the V gene TRBV7-6, with D maybe TRBD1 (6 bases). The CDR3 has 16 residues. Germline values: CDR1 SGHVS, CDR2 FNYEAQ. V was trimmed by 3 bases and J by 1 base, leaving 15 bases between them.

This clone has more than one count but fewer than ten. This chain links TRBV7-9 with TRBJ2-7; D not resolved. The CDR3 covers 15 residues. CDR1 is SEHNR, CDR2 FQNEAQ, per germline (reference sequence). Between the trimmed V and J ends, which lost 5 bases and 0 bases, there was a span of 14 bases. CDR3 nucleotides: TGTGCCAGCAGCCCCCAAGACTTCAGCTCCTACGAGCAGTACTTC. This gives the protein CASSPQDFSSYEQYF.

The chain links TRBV18 to TRBJ1-4; D not certain. V was shortened by 3 bases and J by 0 bases, with 5 bases between the two germline ends. CDR3 length: 14 residues. From germline, CDR1 is KGHSH and CDR2 LQKENI. CDR3 bases: TGTGCCAGCTCACCGAGTGCAACTAATGAAAAACTGTTTTTT. It specifies CASSPSATNEKLFF.

This chain's CDR3 is CASSMLFLGRSNTEAFF. As DNA, the CDR3 is TGCGCCAGCAGCATGTTATTTTTGGGCAGATCGAACACTGAAGCTTTCTTT. The chain combines TRBV5-1 with TRBJ1-1; D gene ambiguous. The ends were cut back, 4 bases at V and 1 base at J, with 20 bases in the middle. Germline lookup yields CDR1 SGHRS and CDR2 YFSETQ. CDR3 length equals 17 residues.

This clone was found a few times. This chain links TRBV7-3 with TRBJ1-1; D not resolved. Germline V lookup: CDR1 SGHTA, CDR2 FQGTGA. This CDR3 is 13 amino acids long. With 3 bases removed from V and 1 base from J, the gap between germline ends came to 6 bases. CDR3 DNA sequence: TGTGCCAGCAGCTTCGCAGGGAACACTGAAGCTTTCTTT. Translation: CASSFAGNTEAFF. Full variable domain (rest looked up from reference TRBV7-3 and TRBJ1-1): GAGVSQTPSNKVTEKGKYVELRCDPISGHTALYWYRQSLGQGPEFLIYFQGTGAADDSGLPNDRFFAVRPEGSVSTLKIQRTERGDSAVYLCASSFAGNTEAFFGQGTRLTVV.

V gene TRBV9 combines with J gene TRBJ2-3; D possibly corresponds to TRBD2 (6 bases). Germline V gives CDR1 SGDLS, CDR2 YYNGEE. Trimming took off 2 bases at V and 0 bases at J, with 10 bases between the two ends. The CDR3 runs to 15 residues. CDR3 nucleotide sequence: TGTGCCAGCAGCGTCGGCGGGGCTAGCACAGATACGCAGTATTTT. Protein: CASSVGGASTDTQYF.